This T cell receptor (beta chain) was obtained from a study of metastatic and nonmetastatic thyroid tumors. Study-wide context: Comparative analysis of repertoires was undertaken across blood and tumor or nodule tissue obtained from malignant and benign thyroid patients.

Patients underwent thyroid surgery, and none had received any treatment before it. MiXCR reprocessed the PCR reads for TCRdb. This sample carries approximately 82,000 clones, about 12% of them seen once, and the ten largest clones take 7% to 9%. This clone has ten or more counts. The germline V gene encodes CDR1 MGHRA and CDR2 YSYEKL. V gave up 4 bases and J gave up 5 bases; unmatched junction bases: 11. The CDR3 has 15 residues. The chain employs TRBV4-1 and TRBJ2-7, with TRBD2 identical over 7 bases. This clonotype originated in a female donor with papillary thyroid cancer or a benign thyroid nodule (not recorded which). Some clones in this sample may be carry-over from other donors' samples. Sequenced input: tumor tissue. The CDR3 sequence: CASSRVLGGSNEQYF. For the CDR3, the DNA is TGCGCCAGCAGCCGGGTTCTCGGGGGGTCCAACGAGCAGTACTTC.